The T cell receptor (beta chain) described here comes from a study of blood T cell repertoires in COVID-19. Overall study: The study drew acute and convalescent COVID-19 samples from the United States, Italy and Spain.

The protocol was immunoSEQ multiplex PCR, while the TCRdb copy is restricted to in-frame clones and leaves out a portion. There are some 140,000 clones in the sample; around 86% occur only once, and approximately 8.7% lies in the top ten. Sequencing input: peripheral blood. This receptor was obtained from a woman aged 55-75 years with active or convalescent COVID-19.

CDR3 in amino acids: CASIPGDYLNTGELFF. DNA of the CDR3: TGTGCCAGCATCCCTGGGGACTACCTGAACACCGGGGAGCTGTTTTTT. The V call is TRBV28, the J call TRBJ2-2; 7 bases agree with TRBD2. The V gene's germline CDR1 is MDHEN and CDR2 SYDVKM. With 7 bases clipped from V and 1 base from J, the junction kept 9 bases outside the gene matches. The CDR3 length is 16 residues. Full variable domain (rest looked up from reference TRBV28 and TRBJ2-2): DVKVTQSSRYLVKRTGEKVFLECVQDMDHENMFWYRQDPGLGLRLIYFSYDVKMKEKGDIPEGYSVSREKKERFSLILESASTNQTSMYLCASIPGDYLNTGELFFGEGSRLTVL.